These 4 T cell receptor beta chains came from one sample sequenced in a study of shared clonotypes between healthy human individuals. Profiling relied on immunoSEQ multiplex PCR, and the TCRdb table lists in-frame clones only, not all of them. The table includes approximately 2.5 million clones, about 92% detected once. The specimen was naive CD4+ T cells sorted from blood. Subset in this sample: CD45RA+ positively selected. The receptors derive from a man aged 18-30 years in good health.

CDR3 amino acids: CASSPRQEAEAFF. CDR3 nucleotide sequence: TGTGCCAGCAGTCCCCGACAGGAGGCTGAAGCTTTCTTT. The chain carries TRBV6-6 and TRBJ1-1, with D perhaps matching TRBD1 (6 bases). There are 13 residues in the CDR3. CDR1 and CDR2 from the germline V gene are MNHNY and SVGAGI (reference sequence). V was pared by 5 bases and J by 6 bases, with 13 bases between.

The chain employs TRBV5-4 and TRBJ2-5; 10 positions match TRBD2. The J call may be in error: the DNA end matches TRBJ2-7 better. Germline CDR1 SGHNT, CDR2 YYREEE (reference sequence). The CDR3 extends over 15 amino acids. The CDR3 sequence: CASSLPLAGVGEQYF. The CDR3 DNA reads TGTGCCAGCAGCTTGCCCCTAGCGGGAGTAGGCGAGCAGTACTTC.

The V gene is TRBV19, the J gene TRBJ2-7, with 9 bases aligning to TRBD1. CDR1 and CDR2 from the germline V gene are LNHDA and SQIVND (reference sequence). CDR3 size: 14 residues. V shed 5 bases, J shed 0 bases, and the junction held 2 bases outside the gene matches. CDR3: CASSRDRDSYEQYF. DNA for the CDR3: TGTGCCAGTAGTCGGGACAGGGACTCCTACGAGCAGTACTTC.

V usage is TRBV5-1 and J usage is TRBJ2-3, with 8 bases matching TRBD2. The CDR3 covers 14 residues. The germline V gene encodes CDR1 SGHRS and CDR2 YFSETQ. Unmatched junction bases numbered 5, after V lost 2 bases and J lost 6 bases. CDR3 loop: CASSLPGGLDTQYF. The CDR3 nucleotides are TGCGCCAGCAGCTTACCGGGGGGGTTGGATACGCAGTATTTT.